The 29 T cell receptor beta chains below come from one sample, sequenced in a study of blood T cell repertoires in COVID-19. Profiled with immunoSEQ multiplex PCR; TCRdb holds only in-frame clones, not every one. The sample has 300,000 to 350,000 clones, about 89% seen once. The source material was peripheral blood. The source of these receptors is a woman aged 45-65 years with COVID-19, enrolled during active disease.

The sample holds one count of this clone. Within the sample, other DNA sequences also encode this same CDR3. The chain carries TRBV5-1 and TRBJ1-4; D possibly corresponds to TRBD1 (6 bases). Germline loops: CDR1 SGHRS, CDR2 YFSETQ. Trimming took off 4 bases at V and 2 bases at J, with 9 bases between the two ends. The CDR3 has 14 residues. CDR3 coding DNA: TGCGCCAGCAGCCTGGACAGCACTAATGAAAAACTGTTTTTT. It encodes CASSLDSTNEKLFF.

This chain uses TRBV11-2 with TRBJ2-2; D may be TRBD2 (6 bases). Per the germline V gene, CDR1 is SGHAT and CDR2 is FQNNGV. Trimming removed 2 bases from V and 4 bases from J, with 11 bases in between. This CDR3 has 15 amino acids. The CDR3 DNA reads as TGTGCCAGCAGCTTAACTCTAGCGCGCACCGGGGAGCTGTTTTTT. Amino acids: CASSLTLARTGELFF.

This clone appeared a single time. The V gene is TRBV6-5, the J gene TRBJ1-1, with 7 bases aligning to TRBD1. In germline, CDR1 is MNHEY, CDR2 SVGAGI. CDR3 length: 13 amino acids. Trimming cost V 7 bases and J 1 base; bases outside gene matches: 3. CDR3 in amino acids: CASKGDRNTEAFF. The CDR3 DNA sequence: TGTGCCAGCAAGGGGGACAGGAACACTGAAGCTTTCTTT.

The rearrangement joins TRBV11-3 to TRBJ2-7, with D perhaps matching TRBD2 (7 bases). The CDR3 has 18 amino acids. Germline loops: CDR1 SGHNT, CDR2 YENEEA. V was trimmed by 5 bases and J by 2 bases, leaving 25 bases between them. CDR3 protein: CASSPPRGAGERAYEQYF. CDR3 DNA: TGTGCCAGCAGCCCCCCCCGGGGGGCGGGAGAAAGGGCCTACGAGCAGTACTTC.

The V call is TRBV5-1, the J call TRBJ2-2; TRBD1 matches at 10 bases. The CDR3 is 17 residues long. Germline V gives CDR1 SGHRS, CDR2 YFSETQ. The J segment lost 3 bases and the V segment lost 0 bases, leaving 5 bases of the junction unmatched. The CDR3 region is CASSLGPGTGDTGELFF. Here the CDR3 DNA reads TGCGCCAGCAGCTTGGGGCCCGGGACAGGGGACACCGGGGAGCTGTTTTTT.

This chain uses TRBV10-1 with TRBJ2-1; D uncertain. Trimming pared 9 bases from V and 2 bases from J, leaving 8 bases between. The CDR3 is 12 amino acids. Germline V lookup: CDR1 WNHNN, CDR2 SYGVQD (reference sequence). Here the CDR3 DNA reads TGCGCCAGTGGCACACCCTACAATGAGCAGTTCTTC. It translates to CASGTPYNEQFF.

V is TRBV6-6 and J is TRBJ2-5; 7 positions agree with TRBD2. This CDR3 spans 14 amino acids. Unmatched junction bases numbered 2, after V lost 2 bases and J lost 2 bases. The germline CDR1 and CDR2 sequences are MNHNY and SVGAGI (reference sequence). The CDR3 sequence is CASSYGGGQETQYF. As DNA, the CDR3 is TGTGCCAGCAGTTACGGGGGGGGGCAAGAGACCCAGTACTTC.

This chain links TRBV5-1 with TRBJ2-7; a possible D gene is TRBD2 (6 bases). Trimming took off 4 bases at V and 2 bases at J, with 13 bases between the two ends. The CDR3 runs 14 residues. CDR1 is SGHRS, CDR2 YFSETQ, per germline. The CDR3 DNA follows: TGCGCCAGCAGCACCGGACTACTTCCCTACGAGCAGTACTTC. Amino acid sequence: CASSTGLLPYEQYF.

The chain uses TRBV9 and TRBJ1-2; 7 bases agree with TRBD1. CDR3 length: 15 amino acids. Germline V CDR1 and CDR2: SGDLS, YYNGEE. Germline trimming cut 4 bases from V and 7 bases from J; bases unmatched to any gene: 13. As DNA, the CDR3 is TGTGCCAGCAGCTACCTTTCACAGGGGTTTCCTGGCTACACCTTC. Translation gives CASSYLSQGFPGYTF.

The V and J genes are TRBV29-1 and TRBJ2-7; possible D gene TRBD1, 7 bases. Germline V gene data show CDR1 as SQVTM and CDR2 as ANQGSEA. The V end lost 4 bases, the J end lost 3 bases, and 13 bases lay between the germline ends. The CDR3 is 13 amino acids. This CDR3 reads CSVGQGGHYEQYF. The DNA for the CDR3 is TGCAGCGTTGGACAGGGAGGTCACTACGAGCAGTACTTC.

The rearrangement joins TRBV6-4 to TRBJ2-2; 8 nucleotides line up with TRBD1. J lost 4 bases, V lost 6 bases, and 7 bases had no gene match. The CDR3 is 15 residues long. CDR1 MRHNA and CDR2 SNTAGT come from the germline V gene. The DNA of the CDR3 is TGTGCCAGCAGCGCCAGGGGGCTTGGCACCGGGGAGCTGTTTTTT. It yields the protein CASSARGLGTGELFF.

The chain is built from TRBV10-1 and TRBJ1-2; D might be TRBD1 (5 bases). This CDR3 comprises 11 residues. Trimming stripped 3 bases from V and 6 bases from J, with 5 bases between. The V gene's germline CDR1 is WNHNN and CDR2 SYGVQD (reference sequence). CDR3 amino acids: CASSDRDGYTF. CDR3 DNA sequence: TGCGCCAGCAGTGACAGGGATGGCTACACCTTC.

The chain recombines TRBV6-2 or TRBV6-3 with TRBJ1-1, with TRBD1 matching over 8 bases. The CDR3 consists of 17 residues. The germline V gene encodes CDR1 MNHEY and CDR2 SVGEGT. Trimming cost V 3 bases and J 0 bases; bases outside gene matches: 9. CDR3 nucleotide sequence: TGTGCCAGCAGTTATAAATTGGGGACAGGAATGAACACTGAAGCTTTCTTT. It is translated as CASSYKLGTGMNTEAFF.

V usage is TRBV5-1 and J usage is TRBJ2-2; D is perhaps TRBD2 (5 bases). Germline values: CDR1 SGHRS, CDR2 YFSETQ. This CDR3 comprises 14 residues. Between the trimmed V and J ends, which lost 5 bases and 0 bases, there was a span of 8 bases. CDR3 in amino acids: CASSPRANTGELFF. The CDR3 nucleotides read TGCGCCAGCAGTCCGCGGGCGAACACCGGGGAGCTGTTTTTT. Looking up the rest from reference TRBV5-1 and TRBJ2-2 gives the full variable domain: KAGVTQTPRYLIKTRGQQVTLSCSPISGHRSVSWYQQTPGQGLQFLFEYFSETQRNKGNFPGRFSGRQFSNSRSEMNVSTLELGDSALYLCASSPRANTGELFFGEGSRLTVL.

The J gene is TRBJ2-5, the V gene TRBV9; 13 positions agree with TRBD2. Germline V CDR1 and CDR2: SGDLS, YYNGEE. With V trimmed by 4 bases and J by 5 bases, 8 bases remained unmatched. The CDR3 loop spans 16 amino acids. CDR3 loop: CASSPFGTSGTETQYF. In nucleotides, the CDR3 is TGTGCCAGCAGCCCCTTTGGGACTAGCGGGACGGAGACCCAGTACTTC.

The chain has TRBV11-2 and TRBJ2-1, with a weak D call TRBD2 (6 bases). V gave up 4 bases and J gave up 4 bases, with 11 bases separating them. Germline V gene data show CDR1 as SGHAT and CDR2 as FQNNGV. The CDR3 is 14 residues long. The CDR3 here is CASSYGLFYNEQFF. DNA of the CDR3: TGTGCCAGCAGCTACGGACTATTTTACAATGAGCAGTTCTTC.

This chain uses TRBV19 with TRBJ2-7; a weak D match, TRBD2 (6 bases). Trimming took 3 bases from V and 3 from J, leaving 15 bases between them. Germline V gene lookup returns CDR1 LNHDA and CDR2 SQIVND (reference sequence). CDR3 size: 15 residues. The CDR3 sequence is CASSIGLGGNYEQYF. CDR3 coding DNA: TGTGCCAGTAGTATCGGTCTCGGGGGAAACTACGAGCAGTACTTC.

The CDR3 spells CSVELFGLAGINHRSEQYF. The CDR3 DNA reads as TGCAGCGTTGAATTATTCGGACTAGCGGGAATTAACCACCGTAGCGAGCAGTACTTC. The rearrangement uses TRBV29-1 and TRBJ2-7; 12 bases fit TRBD2. CDR3 size: 19 residues. Germline CDR1 and CDR2: SQVTM and ANQGSEA. Trimming cost V 2 bases and J 6 bases; bases outside gene matches: 20.

V gene TRBV29-1 combines with J gene TRBJ2-7; D is possibly TRBD1 (6 bases). This CDR3 has 11 residues. Trimming took off 7 bases at V and 2 bases at J, with 9 bases between the two ends. CDR1 is SQVTM, CDR2 ANQGSEA, per germline. This CDR3 is CSGRTAYEQYF. As DNA, the CDR3 is TGCAGCGGGAGGACAGCCTACGAGCAGTACTTC.

The chain carries TRBV30 and TRBJ2-2; TRBD1 matches 11 bases. The CDR3 has 14 residues. Germline V CDR1 and CDR2: GTSNPN, SVGIG (reference sequence). V dropped 4 bases and J dropped 7; count of bases not matched to a gene: 5. The CDR3 nucleotides read TGTGCCTGGAAAACCGGGACAGGGGGCGGGGAGCTGTTTTTT. As protein: CAWKTGTGGGELFF.

The chain joins TRBV27 to TRBJ2-1, with TRBD1 matching over 8 bases. V lost 3 bases, J lost 8 bases, and 9 bases stayed unmatched. The germline gives CDR1 MNHEY, CDR2 SMNVEV (reference sequence). The CDR3 sequence is 15 residues long. Here the CDR3 DNA reads TGTGCCAGCAGTTTCCAGGGGGCTCGTGGGGATGAGCAGTTCTTC. This sequence encodes CASSFQGARGDEQFF.

V and J are TRBV3-1 (or the pseudogene TRBV3-2) and TRBJ1-3, with D possibly matching TRBD1 (5 bases). V was trimmed by 0 bases and J by 2 bases, leaving 14 bases between them. CDR1 and CDR2 from the germline V gene are LGHDT and YNNKEL (reference sequence). The CDR3 runs to 17 residues. The CDR3 loop reads CASSQDLGGEAGNTIYF. For the CDR3, the DNA is TGTGCCAGCAGCCAAGATCTGGGAGGGGAAGCTGGAAACACCATATATTTT.

The chain employs TRBV5-5 and TRBJ2-7; 8 bases match TRBD2. The CDR3 spans 15 residues. Germline V lookup: CDR1 SGHKS, CDR2 YYEKEE (reference sequence). V shed 2 bases, J shed 2 bases, and the junction held 6 bases outside the gene matches. The CDR3 DNA follows: TGTGCCAGCAGCTTTGATAGCGGGAATGCCTACGAGCAGTACTTC. It is translated as CASSFDSGNAYEQYF.

This chain uses TRBV6-2 or TRBV6-3 with TRBJ2-7, with a weak D call TRBD1 (5 bases). Germline V lookup: CDR1 MNHEY, CDR2 SVGEGT. V lost 0 bases to trimming and J lost 2 bases, with 11 bases between them. The CDR3 spans 15 residues. The CDR3 sequence: CASSYSLGLTYEQYF. The CDR3, as DNA: TGTGCCAGCAGTTACTCGCTGGGGCTTACCTACGAGCAGTACTTC.

The V gene is TRBV19, the J gene TRBJ1-1, with TRBD1 matching 7 bases. The trim removed 1 base at V and 5 bases at J, leaving 10 bases unmatched. The CDR3 runs to 16 residues. CDR1 is LNHDA, CDR2 SQIVND, per germline (reference sequence). The CDR3 DNA follows: TGTGCCAGTAGTATAGGTACAGGGGTAATGGGGACTGAAGCTTTCTTT. Its translation is CASSIGTGVMGTEAFF.

Only one count was recorded for this clone. The chain couples TRBV7-6 to TRBJ2-2; 12 nucleotides match TRBD2. Germline-derived CDR1 and CDR2 are SGHVS and FNYEAQ. V was pared by 0 bases and J by 0 bases, with 2 bases of the junction left unmatched. This CDR3 contains 18 residues. CDR3 in DNA: TGTGCCAGCAGCTTAGCGGGACTAGCGGGCTCGAACACCGGGGAGCTGTTTTTT. This translates into CASSLAGLAGSNTGELFF.

The V call is TRBV2, the J call TRBJ1-1, with TRBD1 matching over 8 bases. V trimming: 7 bases; J trimming: 2 bases; junction bases outside the gene matches: 15. The CDR3 has 17 residues. Germline assignment: CDR1 SNHLY and CDR2 FYNNEI. The CDR3 is CASTLIPDRGSNTEAFF. In DNA form, the CDR3 reads TGTGCCAGCACCCTCATACCCGACAGGGGCAGTAACACTGAAGCTTTCTTT.

V is TRBV23-1 and J is TRBJ1-2, with D perhaps TRBD1 (5 bases). TRBV23-1 belongs to the ORF category, with a function that is uncertain. The CDR3 totals 16 residues. V lost 0 bases, J lost 5 bases, and 16 bases lay in between. The CDR3: CASSQSARRAAYGYTF. The CDR3 nucleotides are TGCGCCAGCAGTCAATCGGCCCGCAGGGCCGCATATGGCTACACCTTC.

This chain joins TRBV19 and TRBJ1-6; no reliable D call. CDR3 length equals 15 residues. Trimming removed 7 bases at V and 0 bases at J, with 10 bases between. Germline CDR1 LNHDA, CDR2 SQIVND (reference sequence). For the CDR3, the DNA is TGTGCCAGTAACGTAGACAACTCCTATAATTCACCCCTCCACTTT. Translation: CASNVDNSYNSPLHF. The complete variable domain, with remaining parts taken from reference TRBV19 and TRBJ1-6, reads DGGITQSPKYLFRKEGQNVTLSCEQNLNHDAMYWYRQDPGQGLRLIYYSQIVNDFQKGDIAEGYSVSREKKESFPLTVTSAQKNPTAFYLCASNVDNSYNSPLHFGNGTRLTVT.